This T cell receptor (beta chain) is from a study of shared clonotypes between healthy human individuals. Profiling relied on immunoSEQ multiplex PCR, and the TCRdb table lists in-frame clones only, not all of them. The profile shows 650,000 to 800,000 clones, approximately 90% of them singletons. A word on this clone: Its specificity is unknown.

General study results and limits: Represented diversity, genetic and exposure-history alike, was limited by few donors.

With V trimmed by 5 bases and J by 0 bases, 7 bases remained unmatched. The CDR3 loop spans 16 amino acids. Germline V gene sequence: CDR1 MGHRA, CDR2 YSYEKL. The naive CD8 subset, CD45RO-negative cells positively selected for CCR7, excluded terminally differentiated effector memory CD45RA+ cells. The specimen was naive CD8+ T cells sorted from blood. The genes are TRBV4-1 and TRBJ2-1; 7 bases fit TRBD1. This sequence was found in a man under 40 in good health. The CDR3 region is CASSYPRDSSYNEQFF. The CDR3 DNA follows: TGCGCCAGCAGCTATCCTAGGGACAGCTCCTACAATGAGCAGTTCTTC.